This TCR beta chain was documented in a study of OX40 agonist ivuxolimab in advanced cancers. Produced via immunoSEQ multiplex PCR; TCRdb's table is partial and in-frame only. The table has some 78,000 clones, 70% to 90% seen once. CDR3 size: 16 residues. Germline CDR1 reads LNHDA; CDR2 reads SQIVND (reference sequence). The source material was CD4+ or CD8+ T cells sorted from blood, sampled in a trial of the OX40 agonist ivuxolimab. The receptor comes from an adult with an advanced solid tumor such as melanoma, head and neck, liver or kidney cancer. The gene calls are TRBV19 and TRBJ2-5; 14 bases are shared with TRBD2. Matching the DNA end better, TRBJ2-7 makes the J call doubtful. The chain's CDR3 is CASSRTSGGTSYEQYF. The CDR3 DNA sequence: TGTGCCAGTAGTAGGACTAGCGGGGGGACCTCCTACGAGCAGTACTTC.